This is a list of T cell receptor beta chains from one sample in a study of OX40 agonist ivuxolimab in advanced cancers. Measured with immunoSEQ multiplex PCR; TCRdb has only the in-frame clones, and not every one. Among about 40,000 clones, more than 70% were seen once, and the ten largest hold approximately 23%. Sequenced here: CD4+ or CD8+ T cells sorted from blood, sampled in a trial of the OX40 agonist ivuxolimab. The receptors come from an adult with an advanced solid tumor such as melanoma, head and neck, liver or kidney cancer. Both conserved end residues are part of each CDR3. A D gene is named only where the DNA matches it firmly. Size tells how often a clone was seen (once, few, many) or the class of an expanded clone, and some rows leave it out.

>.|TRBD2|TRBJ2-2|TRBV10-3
CAIRALAGGPNGELFF
TGTGCCATCAGGGCATTAGCGGGAGGGCCTAACGGGGAGCTGTTTTTT
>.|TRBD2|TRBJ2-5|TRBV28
CASSLLGSGRVTYQETQYF
TGTGCCAGCAGTTTACTGGGTAGCGGGAGAGTAACGTACCAAGAGACCCAGTACTTC
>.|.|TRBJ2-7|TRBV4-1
CASSQEFHGTYEQYF
TGCGCCAGCAGCCAAGAATTCCACGGCACCTACGAGCAGTACTTC
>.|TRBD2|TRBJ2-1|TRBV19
CASSRLGGYDEQFF
TGTGCCAGTAGTCGACTCGGGGGGTACGATGAGCAGTTCTTC
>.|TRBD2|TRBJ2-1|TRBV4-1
CASSPPPGGEQFF
TGCGCCAGCAGCCCCCCCCCGGGGGGTGAGCAGTTCTTC
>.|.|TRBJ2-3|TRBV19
CASSIVFSADTQYF
TGTGCCAGTAGTATCGTCTTCTCGGCAGATACGCAGTATTTT
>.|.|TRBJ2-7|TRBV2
CASSEGGTALYEQYF
TGTGCCAGCAGTGAGGGAGGTACTGCACTCTACGAGCAGTACTTC
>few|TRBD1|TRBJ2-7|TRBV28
CASSFGTGVYEQYF
TGTGCCAGCAGTTTTGGGACAGGGGTCTACGAGCAGTACTTC
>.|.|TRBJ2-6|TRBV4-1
CASSQWVGDTLSGANVLTF
TGCGCCAGCAGCCAATGGGTAGGGGACACCCTCTCTGGGGCCAACGTCCTGACTTTC
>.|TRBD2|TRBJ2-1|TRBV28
CASSLWVLAGNSYNEQFF
TGTGCCAGCAGTTTATGGGTTCTAGCGGGGAACTCCTACAATGAGCAGTTCTTC
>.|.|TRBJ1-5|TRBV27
CASRGVWNQPQHF
TGTGCCAGCAGGGGGGTGTGGAATCAGCCCCAGCATTTT
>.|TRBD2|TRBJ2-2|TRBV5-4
CASSSGLAGAQSGELFF
TGTGCCAGCAGCAGCGGACTAGCGGGAGCCCAGTCTGGGGAGCTGTTTTTT